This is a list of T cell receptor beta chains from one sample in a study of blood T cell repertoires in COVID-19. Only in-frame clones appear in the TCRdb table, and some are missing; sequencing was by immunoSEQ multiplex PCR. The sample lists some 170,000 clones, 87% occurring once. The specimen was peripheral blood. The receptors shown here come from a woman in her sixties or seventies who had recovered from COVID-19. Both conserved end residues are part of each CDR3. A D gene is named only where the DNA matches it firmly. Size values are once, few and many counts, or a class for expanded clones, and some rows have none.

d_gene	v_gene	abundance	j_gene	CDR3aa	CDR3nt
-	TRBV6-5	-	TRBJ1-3	CAIRQFPISGNTIYF	TGTGCCATCAGACAGTTCCCAATCAGTGGAAACACCATATATTTT
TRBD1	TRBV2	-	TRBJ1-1	CASRDRGAEAFF	TGTGCCAGTAGGGACAGGGGCGCTGAAGCTTTCTTT
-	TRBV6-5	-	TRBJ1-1	CASILQGNTEAFF	TGTGCCAGCATTCTACAGGGGAACACTGAAGCTTTCTTT
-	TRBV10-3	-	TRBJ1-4	CAISERTANNEKLFF	TGTGCCATCAGTGAGCGAACAGCCAATAATGAAAAACTGTTTTTT
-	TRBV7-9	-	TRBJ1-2	CASSLMAEVGNYGYTF	TGTGCCAGCAGCTTAATGGCCGAGGTCGGTAACTATGGCTACACCTTC
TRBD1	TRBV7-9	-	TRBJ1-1	CASSGTGAFF	TGTGCCAGCAGCGGGACAGGAGCTTTCTTT
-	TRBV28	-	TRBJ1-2	CASKHVQNYGYTF	TGTGCCAGCAAGCATGTGCAAAACTATGGCTACACCTTC
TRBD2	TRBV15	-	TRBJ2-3	CATSPSGVTDTQYF	TGTGCCACCAGCCCTAGCGGGGTCACAGATACGCAGTATTTT
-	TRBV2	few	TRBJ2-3	CASSEALQGQTEYF	TGTGCCAGCAGTGAAGCGCTTCAGGGCCAAACCGAGTATTTT
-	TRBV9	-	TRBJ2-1	CASSVGDLAGGHNEQFF	TGTGCCAGCAGCGTAGGAGATCTAGCAGGGGGGCATAATGAGCAGTTCTTC
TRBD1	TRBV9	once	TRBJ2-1	CASSVDRGSYNEQFF	TGTGCCAGCAGCGTAGACAGGGGCTCCTACAATGAGCAGTTCTTC